A selection of T cell receptor beta chains follows, all from one sample in a study of CD8 T cells in Susac syndrome. One entry per CDR3 protein, called by TCRdb with MiXCR from the immunoSEQ multiplex PCR reads. Of 150,000 to 200,000 distinct CDR3 sequences in the sample, 85% to 95% were seen once. The sequenced sample consisted of CD4+ T cells from PBMCs. The source is a human donor with Susac syndrome. CDR3s include the opening cysteine and the closing phenylalanine or tryptophan. The D gene is left open where the match is weak. Rows give clone size only sometimes, using once, few, many, or a class for an expanded clone.

j_call,v_call,d_call,clone_size,cdr3_aa,cdr3_nt
TRBJ2-3,TRBV10-3,-,-,CAIRPGQGTDTQYF,TGTGCCATCAGACCCGGGCAGGGCACAGATACGCAGTATTTT
TRBJ2-1,TRBV11-2,-,once,CASSPPAGKQFF,TGTGCCAGCAGCCCCCCCGCAGGGAAGCAGTTCTTC
TRBJ2-1,TRBV14,TRBD2,-,CASSQTSGRPRNEQFF,TGTGCCAGCAGCCAGACTAGCGGGAGGCCCAGGAATGAGCAGTTCTTC
TRBJ2-6,TRBV11-2,-,-,CASSLLGSGANVLTF,TGTGCCAGCAGCTTGTTGGGCTCTGGGGCCAACGTCCTGACTTTC
TRBJ2-5,TRBV5-6,TRBD2,once,CASRTLAGGETQYF,TGTGCCAGCAGAACACTAGCGGGGGGAGAGACCCAGTACTTC
TRBJ2-7,TRBV3-1,-,-,CASSQEPRLAYEQYF,TGTGCCAGCAGCCAAGAACCCAGGCTTGCCTACGAGCAGTACTTC
TRBJ2-3,TRBV28,TRBD1,-,CASTPWTGGSTDTQYF,TGTGCCAGCACCCCATGGACAGGCGGAAGCACAGATACGCAGTATTTT
TRBJ2-1,TRBV11-1,TRBD1,-,CASSLDQGQEYNEQFF,TGTGCCAGCAGCTTAGACCAGGGACAGGAGTACAATGAGCAGTTCTTC
TRBJ2-1,TRBV20-1,-,-,CSNKGLRSYNEQFF,TGCAGTAACAAGGGGTTACGCTCCTACAATGAGCAGTTCTTC
TRBJ2-2,TRBV29-1,TRBD2,-,CSAQKAGGIGELFF,TGCAGCGCACAGAAGGCGGGGGGGATCGGGGAGCTGTTTTTT
TRBJ2-2,TRBV5-1,-,-,CASSLEASYTGELFF,TGCGCCAGCAGCTTGGAAGCGAGCTACACCGGGGAGCTGTTTTTT
TRBJ1-1,TRBV18,-,-,CASSPPSTEAFF,TGTGCCAGCTCACCACCTTCCACTGAAGCTTTCTTT
TRBJ1-1,TRBV5-1,-,once,CASSYRANTEAFF,TGCGCCAGCAGCTACAGGGCGAACACTGAAGCTTTCTTT
TRBJ2-4,TRBV12-3/TRBV12-4,TRBD1,-,CASSHVRTGYGNIQYF,TGTGCCAGCAGTCACGTAAGGACAGGGTACGGAAACATTCAGTACTTC
TRBJ1-2,TRBV19,TRBD1,-,CASSPDREYGYTF,TGTGCCAGTAGTCCAGACAGGGAGTATGGCTACACCTTC
TRBJ1-2,TRBV12-3/TRBV12-4,-,-,CASSFEAGANYGYTF,TGTGCCAGCAGTTTTGAGGCAGGGGCGAACTATGGCTACACCTTC
TRBJ2-2,TRBV11-2,-,-,CASSPVPRGPNTGELFF,TGTGCCAGCAGCCCAGTCCCCAGGGGCCCGAACACCGGGGAGCTGTTTTTT
TRBJ2-7,TRBV9,-,-,CASSVGLTETSYEQYF,TGTGCCAGCAGCGTCGGACTGACAGAAACCTCCTACGAGCAGTACTTC
TRBJ1-4,TRBV7-9,-,-,CASRWDGTNEKLFF,TGTGCCAGCAGGTGGGACGGAACTAATGAAAAACTGTTTTTT
TRBJ2-1,TRBV24-1,-,-,CATSDARQSSYNEQFF,TGTGCCACCAGTGACGCCCGACAGAGCTCCTACAATGAGCAGTTCTTC
TRBJ2-4,TRBV28,-,-,CASSPRGKRDKNIQYF,TGTGCCAGCAGTCCCCGTGGTAAAAGGGACAAAAACATTCAGTACTTC
TRBJ2-5,TRBV20-1,-,few,CSAGTGQETQYF,TGCAGTGCAGGGACGGGCCAAGAGACCCAGTACTTC
TRBJ1-5,TRBV10-3,TRBD1,-,CAISEQGANQPQHF,TGTGCCATCAGTGAACAGGGGGCGAATCAGCCCCAGCATTTT
TRBJ1-1,TRBV12-3/TRBV12-4,-,-,CASSFIGKNTEAFF,TGTGCCAGCAGTTTTATAGGGAAGAACACTGAAGCTTTCTTT
TRBJ1-5,TRBV3-1,-,-,CASSQDLAQPQHF,TGTGCCAGCAGCCAAGATCTGGCGCAGCCCCAGCATTTT
TRBJ2-1,TRBV3-1,TRBD2,-,CASSQDLGLAGHYNEQFF,TGTGCCAGCAGCCAAGATTTAGGACTAGCGGGACATTACAATGAGCAGTTCTTC
TRBJ2-7,TRBV21-1,-,-,CASSKGLAGVSYEQYF,TGTGCCAGCAGCAAAGGACTAGCGGGGGTCTCCTACGAGCAGTACTTC
TRBJ2-3,TRBV23-1,TRBD2,-,CASSQPSGGTGRDTQYF,TGCGCCAGCAGTCAACCTAGCGGGGGAACGGGGAGAGATACGCAGTATTTT
TRBJ1-5,TRBV4-2,-,-,CASSQDGVFSNQPQHF,TGTGCCAGCAGCCAAGATGGTGTGTTTAGCAATCAGCCCCAGCATTTT
TRBJ2-5,TRBV27,-,-,CASSSWARTQYF,TGTGCCAGCAGCTCATGGGCCAGAACCCAGTACTTC
TRBJ1-5,TRBV6-5,TRBD1,once,CASSQGVDQPQHF,TGTGCCAGCAGTCAGGGGGTCGATCAGCCCCAGCATTTT
TRBJ2-3,TRBV15,-,once,CATSRTGRSDTQYF,TGTGCCACCAGCAGGACGGGGCGGTCAGATACGCAGTATTTT
TRBJ1-5,TRBV24-1,-,-,CATSDQQGEGNQPQHF,TGTGCCACCAGTGACCAACAGGGTGAGGGCAATCAGCCCCAGCATTTT
TRBJ2-1,TRBV19,TRBD1,-,CASSLGQVNEQFF,TGTGCCAGTAGCTTGGGACAGGTGAATGAGCAGTTCTTC
TRBJ2-1,TRBV12-3/TRBV12-4,TRBD2,-,CASKAGVGNEQFF,TGTGCCAGCAAAGCGGGAGTTGGCAATGAGCAGTTCTTC
TRBJ2-3,TRBV29-1,-,-,CSVEFVGQHPDTQYF,TGCAGCGTTGAATTTGTCGGGCAGCATCCAGATACGCAGTATTTT
TRBJ1-5,TRBV6-6,TRBD1,once,CASTTYGDRDQPQHF,TGTGCCAGCACCACATACGGGGACAGGGACCAGCCCCAGCATTTT
TRBJ1-1,TRBV12-3/TRBV12-4,-,-,CASSSSVYTEAFF,TGTGCCAGCAGTTCTAGTGTTTACACTGAAGCTTTCTTT
TRBJ2-7,TRBV20-1,-,once,CSATQDLINYEQYF,TGCAGTGCTACCCAAGACCTGATTAATTACGAGCAGTACTTC
TRBJ2-5,TRBV7-8,TRBD2,-,CASSFRLAGPSQETQYF,TGTGCCAGCAGCTTTCGACTAGCGGGGCCATCCCAAGAGACCCAGTACTTC
TRBJ2-2,TRBV18,-,-,CASSPRTGETGELFF,TGTGCCAGCTCACCACGAACAGGAGAGACCGGGGAGCTGTTTTTT
TRBJ2-3,TRBV18,-,-,CASSPGITGSTDTQYF,TGTGCCAGCTCACCAGGGATAACGGGGAGCACAGATACGCAGTATTTT
TRBJ1-5,TRBV20-1,-,-,CSARILSNQPQHF,TGCAGTGCTAGAATACTTAGCAATCAGCCCCAGCATTTT
TRBJ2-6,TRBV5-1,-,-,CASSQASGANVLTF,TGCGCCAGCAGCCAAGCCTCTGGGGCCAACGTCCTGACTTTC